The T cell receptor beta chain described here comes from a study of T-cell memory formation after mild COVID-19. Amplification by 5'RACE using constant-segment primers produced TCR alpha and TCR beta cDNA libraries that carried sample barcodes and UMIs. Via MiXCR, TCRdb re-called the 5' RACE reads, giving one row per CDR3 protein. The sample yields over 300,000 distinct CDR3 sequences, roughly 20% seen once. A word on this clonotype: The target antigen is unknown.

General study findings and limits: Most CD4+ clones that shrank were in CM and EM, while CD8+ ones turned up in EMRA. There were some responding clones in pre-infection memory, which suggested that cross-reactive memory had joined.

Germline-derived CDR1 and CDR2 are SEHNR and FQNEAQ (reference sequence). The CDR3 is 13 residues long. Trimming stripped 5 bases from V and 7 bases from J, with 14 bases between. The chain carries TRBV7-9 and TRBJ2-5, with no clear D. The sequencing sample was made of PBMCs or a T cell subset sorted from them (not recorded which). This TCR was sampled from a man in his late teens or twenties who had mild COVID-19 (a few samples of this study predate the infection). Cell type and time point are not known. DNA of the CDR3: TGTGCCAGCAGCCCAAGTAGTCCGGGGACCCAGTACTTC. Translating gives CASSPSSPGTQYF.